Listed below are T cell receptor beta chains from one sample, sequenced in a study of T cells in Graves' hyperthyroidism and ophthalmopathy. TCRdb reprocessed the multiplex PCR reads via MiXCR and lists one record per CDR3 protein. In the table there are hundreds of thousands of distinct CDR3 sequences, approximately 15% of which are singletons. Sequenced material: blood. The receptors shown here come from a woman in her thirties or forties with Graves' ophthalmopathy. CDR3s include the opening cysteine and the closing phenylalanine or tryptophan. The D gene is left open where the match is weak. A row's size may be missing; if present it is once, few, many or a size class.

TRBJ2-5	.	TRBV29-1	once	CSVALGSSRETQYF	TGCAGCGTTGCTCTCGGATCCTCACGGGAGACCCAGTACTTC
TRBJ1-1	.	TRBV19	few	CASISQGAEAFF	TGTGCCAGTATCTCACAGGGCGCTGAAGCTTTCTTT
TRBJ2-2	TRBD1	TRBV5-4	few	CASSTRTGADTGELFF	TGTGCCAGCAGCACTCGGACAGGGGCCGACACCGGGGAGCTGTTTTTT
TRBJ1-5	.	TRBV19	many	CASSIVGGGNQPQHF	TGTGCCAGTAGTATAGTCGGAGGGGGGAATCAGCCCCAGCATTTT
TRBJ2-5	TRBD2	TRBV6-1	.	CASSEASGQETQYF	TGTGCCAGCAGTGAGGCTAGCGGCCAAGAGACCCAGTACTTC
TRBJ2-5	TRBD2	TRBV7-9	many	CASSLGLAETPWTQYF	TGTGCCAGCAGCTTGGGACTAGCGGAGACCCCGTGGACCCAGTACTTC
TRBJ2-2	.	TRBV13	.	CASSLDRDWNTGELFF	TGTGCCAGCAGCTTAGACCGGGACTGGAACACCGGGGAGCTGTTTTTT
TRBJ2-5	TRBD2	TRBV20-1	.	CSASSPRGREETQYF	TGCAGTGCTAGTTCCCCGCGCGGGAGGGAAGAGACCCAGTACTTC
TRBJ2-7	.	TRBV20-1	.	CSARDGDPGSYEQYF	TGCAGTGCTAGAGATGGGGACCCGGGCTCCTACGAGCAGTACTTC
TRBJ1-6	.	TRBV7-2	.	CASSLRPGLDSPLHF	TGTGCCAGCAGCTTACGGCCGGGTCTGGATTCACCCCTCCACTTT
TRBJ1-2	.	TRBV20-1	few	CSARVVGQGTYYGYTF	TGCAGTGCTAGAGTGGTGGGGCAGGGGACATATTATGGCTACACCTTC
TRBJ1-3	.	TRBV2	many	CASSPDNGGNTIYF	TGTGCCAGCAGTCCTGACAACGGCGGAAACACCATATATTTT
TRBJ2-7	.	TRBV27	many	CASSFSGSTYERYF	TGTGCCAGCAGTTTCTCCGGGAGCACCTACGAGCGGTACTTC
TRBJ2-3	.	TRBV6-2/TRBV6-3	many	CASSYYAGRVDTQYF	TGTGCCAGCAGTTACTACGCCGGGCGAGTAGATACGCAGTATTTT
TRBJ2-5	TRBD2	TRBV30	many	CAWSQLAGGIQETQYF	TGTGCCTGGAGTCAGCTAGCGGGAGGGATCCAAGAGACCCAGTACTTC
TRBJ2-2	TRBD2	TRBV6-2/TRBV6-3	.	CASSYTQSLAGGTGELFF	TGTGCCAGCAGTTACACACAGAGCCTAGCGGGAGGTACCGGGGAGCTGTTTTTT
TRBJ2-7	.	TRBV10-3	many	CAISPETTYEQYF	TGTGCCATCAGTCCCGAGACTACCTACGAGCAGTACTTC
TRBJ1-1	.	TRBV4-1	.	CASSPNRASDEAFF	TGCGCCAGCAGCCCCAACAGGGCATCTGATGAAGCTTTCTTT
TRBJ1-1	.	TRBV6-5	many	CASSYVSANTEAFF	TGTGCCAGCAGTTACGTTTCCGCGAACACTGAAGCTTTCTTT
TRBJ1-5	TRBD1	TRBV30	.	CAWSVRNRGMNQPQHF	TGTGCCTGGAGTGTACGGAACAGGGGAATGAATCAGCCCCAGCATTTT
TRBJ2-7	TRBD1	TRBV5-1	many	CASSLPGQLDEQYF	TGCGCCAGCAGCTTACCGGGACAGCTCGACGAGCAGTACTTC
TRBJ2-5	TRBD2	TRBV20-1	.	CSARDGSGGPEETQYF	TGCAGTGCTAGAGATGGATCGGGAGGGCCGGAGGAGACCCAGTACTTC
TRBJ2-7	.	TRBV27	.	CASSFGGHTTENYEQYF	TGTGCCAGCAGTTTTGGAGGTCATACTACCGAAAACTACGAGCAGTACTTC
TRBJ2-7	.	TRBV6-1	many	CASSEPGTHEQYF	TGTGCCAGCAGTGAGCCGGGCACACACGAGCAGTACTTC
TRBJ1-1	.	TRBV10-3	few	CAISEAVGATEAFF	TGTGCCATCAGTGAGGCGGTTGGGGCCACTGAAGCTTTCTTT
TRBJ2-4	.	TRBV28	many	CASSLGPTAFQYF	TGTGCCAGCAGCCTCGGCCCCACAGCATTTCAGTACTTC
TRBJ2-5	TRBD1	TRBV27	.	CASSQVGTVQETRYF	TGTGCCAGCAGTCAAGTTGGGACAGTCCAAGAGACCCGGTACTTC
TRBJ1-1	TRBD1	TRBV28	many	CASSPGQGMDTEAFF	TGTGCCAGCAGCCCGGGACAGGGAATGGACACTGAAGCTTTCTTT
TRBJ2-7	.	TRBV29-1	many	CSVGWAGRGTYEQYF	TGCAGCGTCGGTTGGGCAGGACGAGGAACCTACGAGCAGTACTTC
TRBJ2-5	TRBD2	TRBV12-3/TRBV12-4	many	CASSLSSGVEDQYF	TGTGCCAGCAGTTTGTCAAGCGGGGTGGAAGACCAGTACTTC
TRBJ1-5	TRBD1	TRBV6-2/TRBV6-3	many	CASSWSQGAIQPQHF	TGTGCCAGCAGTTGGTCGCAGGGGGCAATTCAGCCCCAGCATTTT
TRBJ2-7	.	TRBV5-1	.	CASSRSDRTYEQYF	TGCGCCAGCAGTAGAAGTGACAGGACCTACGAGCAGTACTTC
TRBJ2-6	.	TRBV4-3	.	CASSQEAARSSGANVLTF	TGCGCCAGCAGCCAAGAAGCGGCCAGGAGCTCTGGGGCCAACGTCCTGACTTTC
TRBJ2-2	.	TRBV19	many	CASSIQGGELFF	TGTGCCAGTAGTATTCAGGGCGGGGAGCTGTTTTTT
TRBJ1-1	.	TRBV19	many	CASSILRGIGEAFF	TGTGCCAGTAGTATTTTGAGGGGCATCGGTGAAGCTTTCTTT
TRBJ2-4	TRBD2	TRBV5-6	many	CASEILAQNIQYF	TGTGCCAGCGAAATACTAGCGCAAAACATTCAGTACTTC
TRBJ1-5	TRBD1	TRBV12-3/TRBV12-4	many	CASSFGTGGGPQHF	TGTGCCAGCAGTTTCGGGACAGGGGGCGGACCCCAGCATTTT
TRBJ2-7	TRBD2	TRBV29-1	many	CSVEGTSGGAYEQYF	TGCAGCGTTGAAGGGACTAGCGGAGGGGCCTACGAGCAGTACTTC
TRBJ2-7	.	TRBV4-3	many	CASSQGVGTYEQYF	TGCGCCAGCAGCCAAGGTGTGGGGACCTACGAGCAGTACTTC
TRBJ1-5	.	TRBV3-1	.	CASSPTSTGPQHF	TGTGCCAGCAGCCCGACATCGACGGGGCCCCAGCATTTT
TRBJ1-2	.	TRBV14	few	CASSQEFYGYTF	TGTGCCAGCAGCCAGGAATTCTATGGCTACACCTTC
TRBJ2-7	.	TRBV12-3/TRBV12-4	.	CASTIGQGGYEQYF	TGTGCCAGCACTATAGGACAGGGAGGGTACGAGCAGTACTTC
TRBJ1-1	TRBD1	TRBV12-3/TRBV12-4	.	CASSHEGASEAFF	TGTGCCAGCAGTCATGAGGGGGCATCTGAAGCTTTCTTT
TRBJ1-1	.	TRBV28	many	CASRERNTEAFF	TGTGCCAGCCGGGAGAGGAACACTGAAGCTTTCTTT
TRBJ2-2	.	TRBV30	many	CAWRRDGAANTGELFF	TGTGCCTGGAGGAGGGACGGAGCCGCGAACACCGGGGAGCTGTTTTTT
TRBJ2-7	.	TRBV30	.	CAWSKGRDYEQYF	TGTGCCTGGAGTAAAGGACGGGACTACGAGCAGTACTTC
TRBJ1-5	.	TRBV18	few	CASSPFPGGQPQHF	TGTGCCAGCTCACCATTCCCGGGGGGTCAGCCCCAGCATTTT
TRBJ1-3	.	TRBV2	few	CASGGLGGFAGNTIYF	TGTGCCAGCGGAGGACTCGGGGGCTTTGCTGGAAACACCATATATTTT
TRBJ1-2	TRBD1	TRBV6-2/TRBV6-3	many	CASSYPETGNYGYTF	TGTGCCAGCAGTTACCCGGAGACAGGGAACTATGGCTACACCTTC
TRBJ1-1	.	TRBV6-2/TRBV6-3	many	CASSYRRVQTEAFF	TGTGCCAGCAGTTACAGGCGAGTGCAGACTGAAGCTTTCTTT
TRBJ2-2	.	TRBV12-3/TRBV12-4	many	CASGGRTSTGELFF	TGTGCCAGCGGGGGGCGGACGAGTACCGGGGAGCTGTTTTTT